The clone carrying this T cell receptor (beta chain) showed up just a few times. Its target is not known. This sample is part of a study of identical twins. Study-wide results and caveats: Abundant beta clonotypes from cord blood bore fewer insertions; memory repertoires lacked this pattern. Out-of-frame alpha sequences common to twins exhibited an excess of low generation probability.

A single record per CDR3 protein comes from TCRdb applying MiXCR to the 5' RACE reads. Of 200,000 or so distinct CDR3 sequences listed, approximately 15% are singletons. The CDR3 extends over 13 amino acids. Germline lookup yields CDR1 SGDLS and CDR2 YYNGEE. V gave up 5 bases and J gave up 5 bases, with 13 bases separating them. The same specimen was also included in a second study, on T cells expressing NK-cell markers. That work contributes: Researchers got TCR beta repertoires out of sorted CD3+CD56+NKG2C+, CD3+CD56+NKG2C- and CD3+CD56-NKG2C+ T cells. Seven of the eight sequenced donors were classified as HCMV-seropositive, and one was classified as seronegative.

The rearrangement joins TRBV9 to TRBJ2-5, with D maybe TRBD2 (5 bases). The sample was CD8+ T cells sorted from blood. The TCR sequence derives from a woman between 18 and 29 years old in good health. For the CDR3, the DNA is TGTGCCAGCAGAGGGAGCGCGGACGAGACCCAGTACTTC. Translation: CASRGSADETQYF.